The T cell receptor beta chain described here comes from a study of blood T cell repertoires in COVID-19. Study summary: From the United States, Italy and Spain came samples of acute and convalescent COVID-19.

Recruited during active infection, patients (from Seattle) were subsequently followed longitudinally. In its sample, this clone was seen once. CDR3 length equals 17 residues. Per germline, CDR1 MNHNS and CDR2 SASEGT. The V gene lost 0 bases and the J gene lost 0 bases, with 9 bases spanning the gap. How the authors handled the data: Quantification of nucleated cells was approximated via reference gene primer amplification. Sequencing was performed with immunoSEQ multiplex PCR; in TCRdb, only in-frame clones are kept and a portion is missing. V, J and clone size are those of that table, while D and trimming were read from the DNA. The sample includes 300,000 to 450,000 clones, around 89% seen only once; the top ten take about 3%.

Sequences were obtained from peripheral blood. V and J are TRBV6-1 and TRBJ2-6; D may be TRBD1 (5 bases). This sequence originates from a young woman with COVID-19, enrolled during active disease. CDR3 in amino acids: CASSEAGHRSGANVLTF. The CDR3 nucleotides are TGTGCCAGCAGTGAAGCCGGACACCGCTCTGGGGCCAACGTCCTGACTTTC.